Shown below are 16 T cell receptor beta chains from a single sample sequenced in a study of blood T cell repertoires in COVID-19. Assay: immunoSEQ multiplex PCR; the TCRdb copy retains only in-frame clones and omits some. The table lists approximately 300,000 clones, about 89% of them singletons. Sequencing used PBMCs or T cells enriched from blood (not recorded which). The receptors stem from a woman under 30 who had recovered from COVID-19.

The rearrangement links TRBV4-2 to TRBJ2-3; TRBD2 matches 9 bases. CDR1 is LGHNA, CDR2 YNFKEQ, per germline. The CDR3 loop spans 17 amino acids. V trimming: 0 bases; J trimming: 0 bases; junction bases outside the gene matches: 4. The CDR3 loop is CASSQEEGLASTDTQYF. The CDR3 nucleotides read TGTGCCAGCAGCCAAGAAGAGGGACTAGCCAGCACAGATACGCAGTATTTT.

The chain joins TRBV11-2 to TRBJ2-3; 10 nucleotides align to TRBD1. In germline, CDR1 is SGHAT, CDR2 FQNNGV. This CDR3 has 15 residues. The trim removed 8 bases at V and 11 bases at J, leaving 16 bases unmatched. The CDR3 bases are TGTGCCAGCCAAAAGTGGGACAGGGGACGGGTTAGGCAGTATTTT. Its translation is CASQKWDRGRVRQYF.

This clone was seen a single time. The V and J genes are TRBV28 and TRBJ2-7; D is perhaps TRBD1 (6 bases). Germline V CDR1 and CDR2: MDHEN, SYDVKM. Trimming removed 5 bases from V and 4 bases from J, with 15 bases in between. The CDR3 consists of 14 residues. The CDR3 region is CASSPDRLGYEQYF. DNA for the CDR3: TGTGCCAGCAGTCCAGACAGGCTTGGGTACGAGCAGTACTTC.

The chain couples TRBV6-5 to TRBJ2-7; maybe TRBD2 (5 bases). V lost 2 bases, J lost 1 base, and 12 bases lay in between. CDR1 MNHEY and CDR2 SVGAGI come from the germline V gene. The CDR3 runs to 15 residues. CDR3 residues: CASSYGPRGSYEQYF. The CDR3 nucleotides are TGTGCCAGCAGTTACGGGCCCCGAGGGTCCTACGAGCAGTACTTC.

In its sample, this clone was seen many times. V usage is TRBV25-1 and J usage is TRBJ2-7, with TRBD2 identical over 7 bases. J lost 6 bases, V lost 4 bases, and 3 bases had no gene match. This CDR3 region has 12 residues. The germline gives CDR1 MGHDK, CDR2 SYGVNS. The DNA of the CDR3 is TGTGCCAGCAGTGTGGGAGGGAGCGAGCAGTACTTC. This codes for CASSVGGSEQYF.

V usage is TRBV28 and J usage is TRBJ2-5; tentatively, D is TRBD1 (6 bases). CDR1 and CDR2 from the germline V gene are MDHEN and SYDVKM. The V end lost 4 bases, the J end lost 7 bases, and 22 bases lay between the germline ends. The CDR3 is 16 amino acids. The CDR3 spells CASSSRTAFPPGTQYF. Written as DNA, the CDR3 is TGTGCCAGCAGTTCCCGGACAGCCTTTCCCCCGGGGACCCAGTACTTC.

The chain recombines TRBV2 with TRBJ1-2; possible D gene TRBD1, 5 bases. Germline lookup yields CDR1 SNHLY and CDR2 FYNNEI. This CDR3 is built from 14 residues. Trimming stripped 4 bases from V and 6 bases from J, with 15 bases between. For the CDR3, the DNA is TGTGCCAGCAGTGTAGGCAGGGTAGACGATGGCTACACCTTC. It codes for CASSVGRVDDGYTF.

The CDR3 DNA sequence: TGTGCCAGCAGCACCTACAGAAATCACTATGGCTACACCTTC. This sequence encodes CASSTYRNHYGYTF. The gene calls are TRBV5-8 and TRBJ1-2; the D is unclear. This CDR3 has 14 amino acids. Germline CDR1 reads SGHTS; CDR2 reads YDEGEE. Trimming left V 4 bases short and J 3 bases short, with 13 bases between.

The chain joins TRBV6-5 to TRBJ1-2; TRBD1 matches 11 bases. V shed 5 bases and J 7 bases; nucleotides not matched to a gene: 9. Germline V gives CDR1 MNHEY, CDR2 SVGAGI. The CDR3 sequence is 15 residues long. The DNA for the CDR3 is TGTGCCAGCAGTCTCCTCGGACAGGGGGCGAGTGGCTACACCTTC. Its protein product is CASSLLGQGASGYTF.

The chain uses TRBV9 and TRBJ1-3; D gene ambiguous. The CDR3 runs 14 residues. The V gene's germline CDR1 is SGDLS and CDR2 YYNGEE. V was shortened by 3 bases and J by 9 bases, with 16 bases between the two germline ends. The CDR3 DNA reads as TGTGCCAGCAGCGCCACTCCCTCGCCCGCCACCATATATTTT. Its translation is CASSATPSPATIYF.

The rearrangement joins TRBV11-3 to TRBJ2-3; the match to TRBD2 covers 7 bases. V was clipped by 5 bases and J by 2 bases; unmatched bases: 7. CDR1 is SGHNT and CDR2 is YENEEA in the germline V gene. The CDR3 runs to 15 residues. CDR3 nucleotide sequence: TGTGCCAGCAGCCGAAGCGGGATAATCACAGATACGCAGTATTTT. It is translated as CASSRSGIITDTQYF.

This clone was seen once. V and J are TRBV27 and TRBJ1-2; D not certain. The CDR3 is 13 residues long. With 1 base removed from V and 2 bases from J, the gap between germline ends came to 5 bases. The germline gives CDR1 MNHEY, CDR2 SMNVEV (reference sequence). The chain's CDR3 is CASSLYMNYGYTF. The DNA for the CDR3 is TGTGCCAGCAGTTTATATATGAACTATGGCTACACCTTC.

This chain links TRBV19 with TRBJ2-7, with TRBD1 matching 7 bases. CDR1 is LNHDA and CDR2 is SQIVND in the germline V gene (reference sequence). J gave up 3 bases and V 5 bases, and 10 bases lay outside the gene matches. This CDR3 contains 15 residues. The CDR3 bases are TGTGCCAGTAGTGACCGGGACAGACGATTCTACGAGCAGTACTTC. Protein sequence: CASSDRDRRFYEQYF.

The chain carries TRBV19 and TRBJ1-1, with D unresolved. V lost 2 bases to trimming and J lost 7 bases, with 5 bases between them. The length of the CDR3 is 11 residues. Germline CDR1 LNHDA, CDR2 SQIVND (reference sequence). DNA of the CDR3: TGTGCCAGTAGTATACTCGGTGAAGCTTTCTTT. It is translated as CASSILGEAFF.

V is TRBV2 and J is TRBJ2-4; 10 bases map to TRBD1. Unmatched junction bases numbered 7, after V lost 10 bases and J lost 1 base. The CDR3 consists of 15 residues. CDR1 and CDR2 (germline): SNHLY, FYNNEI. CDR3 nucleotides: TGTGCCACATACGGACAGGGGGAGGCCAAAAACATTCAGTACTTC. Its protein is CATYGQGEAKNIQYF.

This rearrangement joins TRBV29-1 to TRBJ2-3; the D gene is possibly TRBD1 (6 bases). This CDR3 is built from 14 residues. The V end was cut by 3 bases, the J end by 1 base, with 11 bases between. Germline V gene lookup returns CDR1 SQVTM and CDR2 ANQGSEA. The CDR3 region is CSVDWDTGTDTQYF. The CDR3 DNA follows: TGCAGCGTTGACTGGGACACTGGCACAGATACGCAGTATTTT.